This T cell receptor (beta chain) was retrieved from a study of blood T cell repertoires in COVID-19. Study information: The origin of the acute and convalescent COVID-19 samples was the United States, Italy and Spain. PBMCs, B-cell-depleted T cells, or T cells provided the cDNA or gDNA that made up the material.

In the authors' methods: How many nucleated cells were present was estimated from reference gene primer amplification. Some clones are missing from TCRdb's copy, which holds only in-frame ones; the method was immunoSEQ multiplex PCR. V, J and clone size are taken as reported in that table, and D and trimming were inferred from the DNA itself. Here the sample spans a few hundred thousand clones, roughly nine tenths being singletons. CDR1 GTSNPN and CDR2 SVGIG come from the germline V gene (reference sequence). CDR3 length: 18 amino acids. Germline trimming cut 0 bases from V and 6 bases from J; bases unmatched to any gene: 10.

The sample taken for sequencing was peripheral blood. V gene TRBV30 combines with J gene TRBJ2-2; 13 bases agree with TRBD2. This TCR was recovered from a man aged 40-49 years with acute or convalescent COVID-19. The CDR3 DNA reads as TGTGCCTGGAGTGTAGCCCGGACTAGCGGGAGTATAGCCGGGGAGCTGTTTTTT. Protein product: CAWSVARTSGSIAGELFF.